These 18 T cell receptor beta chains originate from one sample sequenced in a study of identical twins. MiXCR, run by TCRdb on the 5' RACE reads, gives a single entry per CDR3 protein. Of roughly 720,000 distinct CDR3 sequences listed, about 18% are singletons. The sample also formed part of further work on T cells expressing NK-cell markers.

The sample consisted of PBMCs. Receptor source: a woman under 30 in good health.

The chain recombines TRBV20-1 with TRBJ2-1; no definite D call. The V gene lost 6 bases and the J gene lost 4 bases, with 10 bases spanning the gap. The germline gives CDR1 DFQATT, CDR2 SNEGSKA (reference sequence). The length of the CDR3 is 12 residues. The CDR3 protein is CSARTAYNEQFF. In nucleotides, the CDR3 is TGCAGTGCACGCACAGCTTACAATGAGCAGTTCTTC.

This clonotype has more than one count but fewer than ten. The chain has TRBV5-6 and TRBJ2-1; 8 nucleotides line up with TRBD2. CDR1 and CDR2 from the germline V gene are SGHDT and YYEEEE. V was pared by 0 bases and J by 2 bases, with 4 bases of the junction left unmatched. The CDR3 loop spans 16 amino acids. CDR3 sequence (DNA): TGTGCCAGCAGCTTGGTAGGGACTAGGCCCTACAATGAGCAGTTCTTC. Translated, it gives CASSLVGTRPYNEQFF.

This chain links TRBV18 with TRBJ2-1, with D hard to call. The germline V gene encodes CDR1 KGHSH and CDR2 LQKENI. Trimming took 3 bases from V and 5 from J, leaving 17 bases between them. The CDR3 spans 16 residues. For the CDR3, the DNA is TGTGCCAGCTCACCCCAAGGTGTCTTGTTGCACAATGAGCAGTTCTTC. This sequence encodes CASSPQGVLLHNEQFF.

The chain recombines TRBV10-3 with TRBJ2-7; 7 bases match TRBD1. CDR1 ENHRY and CDR2 SYGVKD come from the germline V gene. After removal of 4 bases from V and 7 bases from J, the junction contained 13 bases not matched to a gene. The CDR3 is 15 residues long. The CDR3 DNA reads as TGTGCCATCAGTGGGGACAGAGGCCCACCGGGGGAGCAGTACTTC. Residues: CAISGDRGPPGEQYF.

The rearrangement joins TRBV4-3 to TRBJ2-5, with 9 positions matching TRBD2. Germline-derived CDR1 and CDR2 are LGHNA and YSLEER. This CDR3 has 16 amino acids. Trimming cost V 0 bases and J 5 bases; bases outside gene matches: 7. CDR3: CASSQEGAGGVETQYF. In DNA, the CDR3 is TGCGCCAGCAGCCAAGAAGGTGCGGGAGGGGTGGAGACCCAGTACTTC.

The chain couples TRBV6-1 to TRBJ1-1, with TRBD1 identical over 8 bases. Germline CDR1 MNHNS, CDR2 SASEGT. The CDR3 covers 14 residues. V shed 6 bases and J 5 bases; nucleotides not matched to a gene: 8. For the CDR3, the DNA is TGTGCCAGCAGGACAGGGGTATTGTTGACTGAAGCTTTCTTT. Translating gives CASRTGVLLTEAFF.

This chain joins TRBV6-5 and TRBJ2-2; the D gene is possibly TRBD1 (6 bases). Germline V lookup: CDR1 MNHEY, CDR2 SVGAGI. V lost 4 bases and J lost 0, with 12 bases in between. CDR3 length: 16 residues. CDR3 sequence reads: CASSSLDRPNTGELFF. The CDR3 DNA sequence: TGTGCCAGCAGTTCTTTGGACAGACCGAACACCGGGGAGCTGTTTTTT.

This clonotype occurred once. The gene calls are TRBV7-9 and TRBJ1-6, with a possible D match to TRBD1 (6 bases). The CDR3 has 16 amino acids. Trimming took 0 bases from V and 5 from J, leaving 11 bases between them. The germline V gene has CDR1 SEHNR and CDR2 FQNEAQ (reference sequence). The CDR3 spells CASSLAHRVHNSPLHF. CDR3 coding DNA: TGTGCCAGCAGCTTAGCGCACAGGGTACATAATTCACCCCTCCACTTT. The full variable domain, in which reference TRBV7-9 and TRBJ1-6 provide the parts outside the CDR3, is DTGVSQNPRHKITKRGQNVTFRCDPISEHNRLYWYRQTLGQGPEFLTYFQNEAQLEKSRLLSDRFSAERPKGSFSTLEIQRTEQGDSAMYLCASSLAHRVHNSPLHFGNGTRLTVT.

The CDR3 is CAISTVIEDEQYF. Written as DNA, the CDR3 is TGTGCCATCTCAACAGTGATTGAGGACGAGCAGTACTTC. This chain links TRBV10-3 with TRBJ2-7; D unclear. The CDR3 spans 13 residues. Deletions cut 8 bases from V and 5 bases from J, with 16 bases between. Germline V gives CDR1 ENHRY, CDR2 SYGVKD.

This clonotype was counted only a few times. The V gene is TRBV4-3, the J gene TRBJ2-2; a possible D gene is TRBD2 (6 bases). The germline CDR1 and CDR2 sequences are LGHNA and YSLEER. The CDR3 sequence is 17 residues long. The V and J ends lost 4 bases and 3 bases respectively, with 18 bases between them. CDR3 residues: CASSPSRGRYDTGELFF. The CDR3 bases are TGCGCCAGCAGCCCATCACGAGGGAGGTACGACACCGGGGAGCTGTTTTTT.

This clonotype was seen repeatedly, ten times or more. The chain combines TRBV6-5 with TRBJ1-3; no firm D call. This CDR3 has 14 amino acids. Between the trimmed V and J ends, which lost 0 bases and 4 bases, there was a span of 7 bases. The germline CDR1 and CDR2 sequences are MNHEY and SVGAGI. The CDR3 coding sequence is TGTGCCAGCAGTTACTCAGCATTGGGAAACACCATATATTTT. Its translation: CASSYSALGNTIYF.

This clonotype was seen a few times. V gene TRBV7-8 combines with J gene TRBJ1-1; perhaps TRBD1 as D (5 bases). Germline CDR1 SGHVS, CDR2 FQNEAQ. Trimming pared 8 bases from V and 4 bases from J, leaving 14 bases between. The CDR3 extends over 13 amino acids. For the CDR3, the DNA is TGTGCCAGCGCTTGGGGCGTGGGCACTGAAGCTTTCTTT. The encoded protein is CASAWGVGTEAFF. Looking up the rest from reference TRBV7-8 and TRBJ1-1 gives the full variable domain: GAGVSQSPRYKVAKRGQDVALRCDPISGHVSLFWYQQALGQGPEFLTYFQNEAQLDKSGLPSDRFFAERPEGSVSTLKIQRTQQEDSAVYLCASAWGVGTEAFFGQGTRLTVV.

This clonotype occurred a few times. This chain connects TRBV4-3 to TRBJ2-5; no definite D call. This CDR3 has 17 amino acids. The V gene lost 7 bases and the J gene lost 4 bases, with 25 bases spanning the gap. CDR1 and CDR2 (germline): LGHNA, YSLEER. CDR3 amino acids: CASNLTPRPYLGETQYF. The CDR3 region has the DNA TGCGCCAGCAACCTCACTCCGCGGCCCTACCTGGGAGAGACCCAGTACTTC.

This clonotype turned up a few times. The gene calls are TRBV20-1 and TRBJ2-1; TRBD1 or TRBD2 may be the D gene (6 bases each). Germline lookup yields CDR1 DFQATT and CDR2 SNEGSKA (reference sequence). The V gene lost 5 bases and the J gene lost 8 bases, with 22 bases spanning the gap. This CDR3 region has 15 residues. The CDR3 coding sequence is TGCAGTGCTGGCGGGACATCTTCGTTTAGCGATGAGCAGTTCTTC. Residues: CSAGGTSSFSDEQFF.

This clonotype was found a few times. The J gene is TRBJ2-5, the V gene TRBV5-1; TRBD1 might be the D (5 bases). The V and J ends lost 0 bases and 7 bases respectively, with 13 bases between them. CDR1 is SGHRS and CDR2 is YFSETQ in the germline V gene. This CDR3 has 14 amino acids. The CDR3 loop is CASSLEPPRVTQYF. For the CDR3, the DNA is TGCGCCAGCAGCTTGGAACCCCCCAGGGTGACCCAGTACTTC.

This chain uses TRBV7-9 with TRBJ2-7; tentatively, D is TRBD2 (5 bases). Trimming shortened V by 4 bases and J by 3 bases, and 10 bases separated the two germline ends. CDR3 size: 13 residues. CDR1 is SEHNR and CDR2 is FQNEAQ in the germline V gene (reference sequence). CDR3 nucleotide sequence: TGTGCCAGCAGCTCAAGGGAGTGCTACGAGCAGTACTTC. Its translation is CASSSRECYEQYF.

This clonotype showed up just a few times. The chain is built from TRBV10-3 and TRBJ2-5; a possible D gene is TRBD1 (6 bases). Germline CDR1 is ENHRY and CDR2 is SYGVKD. V was clipped by 7 bases and J by 5 bases, with 20 bases between them. The length of the CDR3 is 15 residues. CDR3 residues: CAITRSRQDRETQYF. The CDR3 nucleotides are TGTGCCATCACCCGATCTCGACAGGACCGGGAGACCCAGTACTTC.

The V and J genes are TRBV27 and TRBJ2-7; possible D gene TRBD1, 8 bases. The V gene lost 6 bases and the J gene lost 4 bases, with 16 bases spanning the gap. This CDR3 comprises 14 residues. From germline, CDR1 is MNHEY and CDR2 SMNVEV (reference sequence). In DNA form, the CDR3 reads TGTGCCAGCAGACGACAGGGGAGGGGTTACGAGCAGTACTTC. This codes for CASRRQGRGYEQYF.